This TCR beta chain appears in the sequencing data of a study of T cell repertoires in ileal Crohn's disease. Study details: Less than 40% were active smokers at surgery; median disease duration was around 7.9 years.

Study-level points and caveats: Compared with non-smokers, active smokers at surgery showed more clonal expansions. Every patient over 26.8% clonality showed endoscopic recurrence.

Each sample's TCRB immunosequencing used around 470 nanograms of biopsy DNA. Clones were sequenced by immunoSEQ multiplex PCR, and TCRdb holds only the in-frame ones, with some missing. The data contain 4,000 to 6,000 clones, about 78% of them singletons. The CDR3 covers 13 residues. Trimming cost V 4 bases and J 2 bases, with 8 bases left between them. Germline V CDR1 and CDR2: SGHNT, YYREEE (reference sequence). In regard to this clone: The antigen is not known.

This sequence joins TRBV5-4 and TRBJ2-3, with D perhaps matching TRBD2 (5 bases). Material: ileal tissue. The sequence was obtained from an adult with Crohn's disease. CDR3 DNA: TGTGCCAGCAGCCCCGACTACACAGATACGCAGTATTTT. The encoded protein is CASSPDYTDTQYF.